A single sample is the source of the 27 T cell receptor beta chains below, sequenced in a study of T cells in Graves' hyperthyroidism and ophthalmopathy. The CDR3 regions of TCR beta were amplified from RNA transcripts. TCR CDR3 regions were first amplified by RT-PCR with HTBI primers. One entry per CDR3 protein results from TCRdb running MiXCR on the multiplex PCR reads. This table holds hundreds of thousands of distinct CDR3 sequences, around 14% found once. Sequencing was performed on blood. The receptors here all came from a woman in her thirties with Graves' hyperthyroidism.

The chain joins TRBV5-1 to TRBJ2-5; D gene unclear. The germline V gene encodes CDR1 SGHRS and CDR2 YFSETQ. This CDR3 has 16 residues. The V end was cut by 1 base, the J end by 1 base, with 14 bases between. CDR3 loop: CASSLNNSPGQETQYF. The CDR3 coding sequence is TGCGCCAGCAGCTTGAACAACTCGCCTGGCCAAGAGACCCAGTACTTC.

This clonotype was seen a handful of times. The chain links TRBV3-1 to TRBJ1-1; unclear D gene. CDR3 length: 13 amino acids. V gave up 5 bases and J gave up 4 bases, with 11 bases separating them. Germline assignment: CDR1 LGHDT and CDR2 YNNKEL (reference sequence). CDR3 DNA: TGTGCCAGCAGCACCGCAGGACCCACTGAAGCTTTCTTT. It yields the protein CASSTAGPTEAFF.

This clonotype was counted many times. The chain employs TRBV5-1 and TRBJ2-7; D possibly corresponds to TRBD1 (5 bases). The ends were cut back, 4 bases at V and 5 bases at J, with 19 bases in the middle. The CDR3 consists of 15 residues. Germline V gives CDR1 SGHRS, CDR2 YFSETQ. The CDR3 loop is CASSPRGRAEDEQYF. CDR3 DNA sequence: TGCGCCAGCAGCCCGCGTGGCAGGGCTGAGGACGAGCAGTACTTC.

The CDR3, as DNA: TGTGCCAGCACCTCCGGGACAGGGATTTCACCCCTCCACTTT. Amino acid sequence: CASTSGTGISPLHF. The genes are TRBV28 and TRBJ1-6, with TRBD1 identical over 9 bases. In germline, CDR1 is MDHEN, CDR2 SYDVKM. CDR3 length: 14 residues. Trimming took 7 bases from V and 9 from J; bases not matched to a gene: 7.

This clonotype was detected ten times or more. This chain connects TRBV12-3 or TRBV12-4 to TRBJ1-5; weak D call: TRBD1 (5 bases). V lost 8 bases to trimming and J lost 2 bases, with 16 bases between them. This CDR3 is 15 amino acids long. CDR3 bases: TGTGCCAGCCAACCATCAGGGTCTGGCAATCAGCCCCAGCATTTT. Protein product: CASQPSGSGNQPQHF.

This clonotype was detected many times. In nucleotides, the CDR3 is TGTGCCAGCAGCGGGTGGATGTCGGCCACCGGGGAGCTGTTTTTT. Encoded protein: CASSGWMSATGELFF. J is TRBJ2-2 and V is TRBV27; D remains ambiguous. The V and J ends lost 6 bases and 4 bases respectively, with 15 bases between them. The CDR3 length is 15 residues. Per the germline V gene, CDR1 is MNHEY and CDR2 is SMNVEV (reference sequence).

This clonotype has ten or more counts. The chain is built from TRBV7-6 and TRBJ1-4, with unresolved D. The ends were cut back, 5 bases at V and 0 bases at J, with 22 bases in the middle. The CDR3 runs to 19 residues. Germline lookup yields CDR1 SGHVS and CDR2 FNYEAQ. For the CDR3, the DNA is TGTGCCAGCAGCACTTATCCCCTCCGGACCGAAGCAACTAATGAAAAACTGTTTTTT. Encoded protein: CASSTYPLRTEATNEKLFF.

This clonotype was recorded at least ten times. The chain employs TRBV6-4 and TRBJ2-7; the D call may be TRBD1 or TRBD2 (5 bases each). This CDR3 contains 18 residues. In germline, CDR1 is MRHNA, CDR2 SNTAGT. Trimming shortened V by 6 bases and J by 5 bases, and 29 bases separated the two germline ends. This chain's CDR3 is CASRHYRDPKVFWNEQYF. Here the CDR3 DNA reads TGTGCCAGCAGGCACTACCGGGACCCGAAGGTATTCTGGAACGAGCAGTACTTC.

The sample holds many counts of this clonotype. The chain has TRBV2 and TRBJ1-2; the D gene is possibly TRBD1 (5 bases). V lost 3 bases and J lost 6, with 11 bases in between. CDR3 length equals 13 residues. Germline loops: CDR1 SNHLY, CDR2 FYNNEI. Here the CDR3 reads CASSEGRGDGYTF. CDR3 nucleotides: TGTGCCAGCAGTGAGGGGCGGGGTGATGGCTACACCTTC.

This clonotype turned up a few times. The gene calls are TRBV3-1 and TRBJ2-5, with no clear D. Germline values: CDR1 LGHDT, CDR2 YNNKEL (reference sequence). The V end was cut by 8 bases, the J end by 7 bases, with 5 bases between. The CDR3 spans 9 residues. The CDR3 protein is CASPGTQYF. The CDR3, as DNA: TGTGCCAGCCCAGGGACCCAGTACTTC.

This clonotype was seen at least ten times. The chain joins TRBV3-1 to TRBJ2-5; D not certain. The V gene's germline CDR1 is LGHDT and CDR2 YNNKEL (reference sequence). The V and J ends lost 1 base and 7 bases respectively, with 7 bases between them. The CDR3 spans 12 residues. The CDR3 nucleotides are TGTGCCAGCAGCCAAGTTCCACCGACCCAGTACTTC. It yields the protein CASSQVPPTQYF.

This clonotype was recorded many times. DNA of the CDR3: TGTGCCAGCAGTCAAGTAGGGGGCAATCAGCCCCAGCATTTT. Its protein product is CASSQVGGNQPQHF. The J gene is TRBJ1-5, the V gene TRBV11-2; tentatively, D is TRBD1 (5 bases). The CDR3 consists of 14 residues. V was shortened by 6 bases and J by 2 bases, with 11 bases between the two germline ends. CDR1 is SGHAT, CDR2 FQNNGV, per germline.

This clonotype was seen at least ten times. This chain's CDR3 is CASSLAGKAYEQYF. The CDR3 DNA is TGTGCCAGCAGCTTAGCGGGTAAAGCCTACGAGCAGTACTTC. The V gene is TRBV7-2, the J gene TRBJ2-7, with D hard to call. From germline, CDR1 is SGHTA and CDR2 FQGNSA. The germline V and J ends were trimmed by 0 bases and 2 bases, with 8 bases remaining between them. CDR3 length: 14 residues.

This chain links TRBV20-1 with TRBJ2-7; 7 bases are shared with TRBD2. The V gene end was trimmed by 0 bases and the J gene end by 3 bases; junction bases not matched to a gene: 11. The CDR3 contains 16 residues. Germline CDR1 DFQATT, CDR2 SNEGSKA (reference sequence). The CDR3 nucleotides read TGCAGTGCTAGAGATCTCTTCGTCCAGCGGGGCTACGAGCAGTACTTC. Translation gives CSARDLFVQRGYEQYF.

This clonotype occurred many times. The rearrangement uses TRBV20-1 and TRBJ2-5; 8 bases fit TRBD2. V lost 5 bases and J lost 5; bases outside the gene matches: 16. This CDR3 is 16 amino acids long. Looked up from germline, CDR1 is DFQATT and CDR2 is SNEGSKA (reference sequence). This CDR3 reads CSALRPGGIGGETQYF. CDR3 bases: TGCAGTGCTCTCCGCCCGGGGGGGATCGGAGGGGAGACCCAGTACTTC.

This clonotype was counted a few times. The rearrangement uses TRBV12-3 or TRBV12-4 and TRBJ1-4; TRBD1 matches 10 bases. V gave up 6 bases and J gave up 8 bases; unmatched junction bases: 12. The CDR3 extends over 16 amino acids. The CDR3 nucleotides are TGTGCCAGCAGCCCCGGGACAGGGGCTTCTCAGGAAAAACTGTTTTTT. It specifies CASSPGTGASQEKLFF.

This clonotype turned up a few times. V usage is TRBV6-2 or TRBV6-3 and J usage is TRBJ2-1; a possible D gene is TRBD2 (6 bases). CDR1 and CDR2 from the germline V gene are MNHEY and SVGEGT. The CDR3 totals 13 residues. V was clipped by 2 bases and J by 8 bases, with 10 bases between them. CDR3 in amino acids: CASSYGGIYEQFF. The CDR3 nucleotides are TGTGCCAGCAGTTACGGCGGGATCTATGAGCAGTTCTTC.

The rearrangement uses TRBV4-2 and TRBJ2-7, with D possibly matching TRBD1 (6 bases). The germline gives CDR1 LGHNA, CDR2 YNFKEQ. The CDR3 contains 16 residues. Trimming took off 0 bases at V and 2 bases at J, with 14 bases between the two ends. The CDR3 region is CASSQDIGTRTYEQYF. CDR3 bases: TGTGCCAGCAGCCAAGATATAGGGACAAGAACCTACGAGCAGTACTTC.

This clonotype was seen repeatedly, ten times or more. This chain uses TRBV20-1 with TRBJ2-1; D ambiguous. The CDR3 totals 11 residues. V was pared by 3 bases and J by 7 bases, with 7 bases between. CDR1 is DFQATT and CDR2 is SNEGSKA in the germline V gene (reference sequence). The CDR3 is CSASPTNEQFF. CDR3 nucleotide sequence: TGCAGTGCTAGCCCGACAAATGAGCAGTTCTTC.

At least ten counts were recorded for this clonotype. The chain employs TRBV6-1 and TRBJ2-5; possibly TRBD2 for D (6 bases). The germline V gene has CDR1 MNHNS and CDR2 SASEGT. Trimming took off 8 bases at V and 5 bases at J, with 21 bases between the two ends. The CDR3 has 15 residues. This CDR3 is CASRPNLLAEETQYF. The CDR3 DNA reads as TGTGCCAGCCGGCCCAACCTACTAGCAGAGGAGACCCAGTACTTC.

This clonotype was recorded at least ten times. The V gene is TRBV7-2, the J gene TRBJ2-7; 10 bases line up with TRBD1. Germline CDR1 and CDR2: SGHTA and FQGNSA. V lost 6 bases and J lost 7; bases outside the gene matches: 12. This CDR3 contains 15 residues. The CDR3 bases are TGTGCCAGCAGTCGAGCCCCGGGACAGGGGAGTGAGCAGTACTTC. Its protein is CASSRAPGQGSEQYF.

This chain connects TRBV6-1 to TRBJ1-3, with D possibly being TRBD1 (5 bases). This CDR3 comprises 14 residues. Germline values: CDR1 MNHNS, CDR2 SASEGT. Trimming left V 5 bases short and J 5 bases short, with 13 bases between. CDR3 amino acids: CASSLSGSRNTIYF. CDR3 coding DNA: TGTGCCAGCAGTTTGTCAGGGAGCCGAAACACCATATATTTT.

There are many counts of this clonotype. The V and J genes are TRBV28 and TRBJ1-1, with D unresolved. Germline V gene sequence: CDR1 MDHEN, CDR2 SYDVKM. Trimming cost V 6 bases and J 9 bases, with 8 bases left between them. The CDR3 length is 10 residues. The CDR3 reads CASSHKKAFF. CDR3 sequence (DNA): TGTGCCAGCAGCCACAAAAAAGCTTTCTTT.

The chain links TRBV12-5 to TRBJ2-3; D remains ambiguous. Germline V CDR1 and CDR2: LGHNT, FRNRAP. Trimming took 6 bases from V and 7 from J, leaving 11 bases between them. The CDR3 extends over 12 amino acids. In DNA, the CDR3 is TGTGCTAGTGGAGTTGGGTTTTATACGCAGTATTTT. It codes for CASGVGFYTQYF.

The CDR3 spells CASSGPRTGGLTNTGELFF. CDR3 sequence (DNA): TGTGCCAGCAGTGGTCCTAGGACAGGGGGCTTAACGAACACCGGGGAGCTGTTTTTT. This rearrangement joins TRBV28 to TRBJ2-2, with 11 nucleotides matching TRBD1. The germline CDR1 and CDR2 sequences are MDHEN and SYDVKM. V lost 5 bases to trimming and J lost 0 bases; unmatched junction nucleotides: 11. The CDR3 is 19 residues long.

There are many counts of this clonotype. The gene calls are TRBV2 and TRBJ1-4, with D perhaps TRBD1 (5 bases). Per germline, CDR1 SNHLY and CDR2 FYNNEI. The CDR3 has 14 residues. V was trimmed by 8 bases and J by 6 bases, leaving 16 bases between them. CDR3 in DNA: TGTGCCAGCGATGATGCGGGGGACCATGAAAAACTGTTTTTT. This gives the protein CASDDAGDHEKLFF.

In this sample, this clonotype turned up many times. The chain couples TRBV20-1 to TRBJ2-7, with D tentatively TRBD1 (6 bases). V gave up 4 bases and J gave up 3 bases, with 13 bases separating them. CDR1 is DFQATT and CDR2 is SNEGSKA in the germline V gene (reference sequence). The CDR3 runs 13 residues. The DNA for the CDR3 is TGCAGTGCTAAGGGGGAGTCGGACTACGAGCAGTACTTC. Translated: CSAKGESDYEQYF.